This passage covers 14 T cell receptor beta chains from one sample sequenced in a study of Graves' ophthalmopathy and Graves' hyperthyroidism. Amplification of the TCR beta CDR3 regions used RNA transcripts (as template). Second-round multiplex PCR came after a first-round RT-PCR that employed HTBI primers. TCRdb analysed the multiplex PCR reads with MiXCR anew, one entry per CDR3 protein. This table holds 500,000 to 800,000 distinct CDR3 sequences, about 38% found once. The specimen sequenced was peripheral blood. These receptors originate from an adult man with Graves' ophthalmopathy.

The chain couples TRBV5-1 to TRBJ2-5; D unresolved. The germline V gene encodes CDR1 SGHRS and CDR2 YFSETQ. The CDR3 is 13 residues long. With 1 base removed from V and 3 bases from J, the gap between germline ends came to 7 bases. CDR3 sequence reads: CASSLTVKETQYF. CDR3 coding DNA: TGCGCCAGCAGCTTGACCGTTAAAGAGACCCAGTACTTC. The full variable domain, completed using reference TRBV5-1 and TRBJ2-5, is KAGVTQTPRYLIKTRGQQVTLSCSPISGHRSVSWYQQTPGQGLQFLFEYFSETQRNKGNFPGRFSGRQFSNSRSEMNVSTLELGDSALYLCASSLTVKETQYFGPGTRLLVL.

This clonotype was counted ten times or more. The J gene is TRBJ1-2, the V gene TRBV5-1; D unresolved. The CDR3 extends over 9 amino acids. CDR1 and CDR2 from the germline V gene are SGHRS and YFSETQ. Trimming removed 6 bases at V and 9 bases at J, with 6 bases between. CDR3 amino acids: CASMYCYTF. The CDR3 DNA is TGCGCCAGCATGTATTGCTACACCTTC.

This clonotype came up many times. Written as DNA, the CDR3 is TGTGCCAGCAGCTTATTGACAGGGGCAAGTTCACCCCTCCACTTT. Residues: CASSLLTGASSPLHF. V gene TRBV7-2 combines with J gene TRBJ1-6, with 8 bases matching TRBD1. CDR1 SGHTA and CDR2 FQGNSA come from the germline V gene. The CDR3 has 15 residues. The J segment lost 9 bases and the V segment lost 2 bases, leaving 6 bases of the junction unmatched.

The rearrangement joins TRBV25-1 to TRBJ1-2; perhaps TRBD1 as D (6 bases). Deletions cut 5 bases from V and 2 bases from J, with 15 bases between. The CDR3 is made up of 15 amino acids. CDR1 and CDR2 from the germline V gene are MGHDK and SYGVNS. This chain's CDR3 is CASSYFRGPNYGYTF. As DNA, the CDR3 is TGTGCCAGCAGTTACTTCCGGGGGCCCAACTATGGCTACACCTTC.

The gene calls are TRBV10-3 and TRBJ2-1; weak D call: TRBD2 (6 bases). CDR1 and CDR2 from the germline V gene are ENHRY and SYGVKD. Trimming took 0 bases from V and 7 from J, leaving 13 bases between them. The CDR3 extends over 15 amino acids. The CDR3 DNA is TGTGCCATCAGTGAGTCGCCGGGGGTGGGGAATGAGCAGTTCTTC. Its protein is CAISESPGVGNEQFF.

The rearrangement joins TRBV29-1 to TRBJ1-1; D may be TRBD1 (6 bases). Germline CDR1 is SQVTM and CDR2 is ANQGSEA. The ends were cut back, 8 bases at V and 1 base at J, with 8 bases in the middle. The CDR3 spans 11 residues. CDR3 nucleotide sequence: TGCAGCTTGACAGGGAACACTGAAGCTTTCTTT. Translation gives CSLTGNTEAFF. Complete variable domain (other parts from reference TRBV29-1 and TRBJ1-1): SAVISQKPSRDICQRGTSLTIQCQVDSQVTMMFWYRQQPGQSLTLIATANQGSEATYESGFVIDKFPISRPNLTFSTLTVSNMSPEDSSIYLCSLTGNTEAFFGQGTRLTVV.

This clonotype was counted only a few times. Sequence at one end of the junction differs from germline and may be a read error. The chain employs TRBV10-3 and TRBJ2-7, with D possibly being TRBD1 (5 bases). Germline values: CDR1 ENHRY, CDR2 SYGVKD. The CDR3 is 13 amino acids. The CDR3 sequence: CASSGDRPYEQYF. Here the CDR3 DNA reads TGTGCCAGCAGTGGCGACAGACCCTACGAGCAGTACTTC.

The V call is TRBV6-5, the J call TRBJ2-2, with D maybe TRBD1 (5 bases). The germline V and J ends were trimmed by 6 bases and 5 bases, with 13 bases remaining between them. The germline V gene has CDR1 MNHEY and CDR2 SVGAGI. The CDR3 has 14 amino acids. The CDR3 region is CASRGHFETGELFF. For the CDR3, the DNA is TGTGCCAGCAGAGGACACTTTGAGACCGGGGAGCTGTTTTTT.

This clonotype was seen more than once but under ten times. The rearrangement joins TRBV19 to TRBJ1-1; the match to TRBD1 covers 9 bases. Germline V gene sequence: CDR1 LNHDA, CDR2 SQIVND (reference sequence). The V and J ends lost 7 bases and 3 bases, in that order; junction bases with no gene match: 6. This CDR3 has 14 amino acids. CDR3 protein: CASTPTGGYTEAFF. The CDR3 DNA is TGTGCCAGTACTCCGACAGGGGGTTACACTGAAGCTTTCTTT.

There are many counts of this clonotype. The V gene is TRBV7-2, the J gene TRBJ2-7; D is tentatively TRBD1 or TRBD2 (5 bases each). Germline V lookup: CDR1 SGHTA, CDR2 FQGNSA. Trimming left V 5 bases short and J 1 base short, with 9 bases between. The CDR3 loop spans 13 amino acids. The CDR3 protein is CASSPEGSYEQYF. The CDR3 nucleotides are TGTGCCAGCAGCCCCGAGGGGTCCTACGAGCAGTACTTC.

The chain recombines TRBV12-3 or TRBV12-4 with TRBJ2-5; D perhaps matches TRBD2 (6 bases). This CDR3 is built from 17 residues. V shed 6 bases and J shed 7 bases, with 27 bases lying between them. The CDR3 sequence: CASSPGQGRGGRGTQYF. The DNA of the CDR3 is TGTGCCAGCAGCCCCGGGCAAGGGAGAGGCGGGCGGGGGACCCAGTACTTC.

This clonotype was recorded at least ten times. The chain employs TRBV4-1 and TRBJ1-2; D is perhaps TRBD1 (6 bases). Trimming left V 1 base short and J 5 bases short, with 14 bases between. The length of the CDR3 is 15 residues. Germline CDR1 MGHRA, CDR2 YSYEKL. The CDR3 nucleotides are TGCGCCAGCAGCCAAGCGCGGACAGTCTTGTATGGCTACACCTTC. Translation: CASSQARTVLYGYTF.

The rearrangement links TRBV18 to TRBJ1-5; D might be TRBD1 (5 bases). The CDR3 consists of 15 residues. From germline, CDR1 is KGHSH and CDR2 LQKENI. The V gene lost 3 bases and the J gene lost 0 bases, with 9 bases spanning the gap. CDR3 protein: CASSPLQGSNQPQHF. As DNA, the CDR3 is TGTGCCAGCTCACCGCTGCAGGGTAGCAATCAGCCCCAGCATTTT.

The table lists this clonotype with a few counts. The V gene is TRBV9, the J gene TRBJ2-7, with 13 bases fitting TRBD2. This CDR3 contains 16 residues. V lost 4 bases, J lost 2 bases, and 6 bases stayed unmatched. Germline V CDR1 and CDR2: SGDLS, YYNGEE. The CDR3 nucleotides are TGTGCCAGCAGCCCACGACTAGCGGGAGGAACCTACGAGCAGTACTTC. Its translation is CASSPRLAGGTYEQYF.